A single sample gave rise to the 19 T cell receptor beta chains below, sequenced in a study of blood T cells in healthy people across ages. The use of a sample-barcoded 5' primer and a J-beta primer mix characterized a second PCR of roughly 6 to 11 cycles. One entry per CDR3 protein results from TCRdb running MiXCR on the 5' RACE reads. This repertoire shows about 590,000 distinct CDR3 sequences, less than 35% found once; its top ten account for approximately 15%. Source material: blood. All receptors come from a woman older than 75 in good health.

This clonotype was recorded a few times. The chain has TRBV2 and TRBJ1-5; no clear D gene. CDR3 length: 15 residues. Per the germline V gene, CDR1 is SNHLY and CDR2 is FYNNEI. Deletions cut 6 bases from V and 5 bases from J, with 17 bases between. CDR3 sequence: CASSAVRVGDQPQHF. CDR3 in DNA: TGTGCCAGCAGCGCGGTAAGGGTAGGAGATCAGCCCCAGCATTTT.

This clonotype has a count of ten or more. V and J are TRBV30 and TRBJ2-1; tentatively, D is TRBD1 (7 bases). CDR3 size: 15 residues. Germline values: CDR1 GTSNPN, CDR2 SVGIG (reference sequence). The V and J ends lost 0 bases and 8 bases respectively, with 17 bases between them. The CDR3 nucleotides are TGTGCCTGGAGTGTAGGAGGGGGCCGTTTGGATGAGCAGTTCTTC. This gives the protein CAWSVGGGRLDEQFF.

The chain carries TRBV7-6 and TRBJ1-5; D ambiguous. This CDR3 has 15 amino acids. The germline gives CDR1 SGHVS, CDR2 FNYEAQ. V lost 5 bases and J 0 bases, leaving 11 bases between the germline ends. CDR3 nucleotides: TGTGCCAGCAGCGAATACGACGGTAGCAATCAGCCCCAGCATTTT. It encodes CASSEYDGSNQPQHF.

Regarding this clonotype: A much larger clone sits a single nucleotide away, making a read error possible. The gene calls are TRBV6-6 and TRBJ2-3; the D is unclear. Germline V gives CDR1 MNHNY, CDR2 SVGAGI (reference sequence). The CDR3 totals 13 residues. V was shortened by 5 bases and J by 7 bases, with 13 bases between the two germline ends. The CDR3 coding sequence is TGTGCCAGCAGTGGTCCCGGCAGAAATACGCAGTATTTT. It yields the protein CASSGPGRNTQYF.

This clonotype was recorded a few times. The V and J genes are TRBV7-8 and TRBJ2-2; D is ambiguous. The length of the CDR3 is 15 residues. V was trimmed by 1 base and J by 1 base, leaving 7 bases between them. CDR1 and CDR2 (germline): SGHVS, FQNEAQ. CDR3 DNA sequence: TGTGCCAGCAGCTTAGAGGGATGGAACACCGGGGAGCTGTTTTTT. Residues: CASSLEGWNTGELFF.

This clonotype occurred many times. The rearrangement joins TRBV5-1 to TRBJ1-4; possibly TRBD1 for D (5 bases). CDR3 size: 14 residues. Trimming pared 4 bases from V and 8 bases from J, leaving 15 bases between. Germline V gives CDR1 SGHRS, CDR2 YFSETQ. The CDR3: CASSPTEGHEKLFF. In nucleotides, the CDR3 is TGCGCCAGCAGCCCCACGGAAGGACACGAAAAACTGTTTTTT.

A few counts support this clonotype. This chain connects TRBV20-1 to TRBJ1-1; weak D call: TRBD1 (5 bases). Per germline, CDR1 DFQATT and CDR2 SNEGSKA (reference sequence). The V end was cut by 0 bases, the J end by 2 bases, with 13 bases between. This CDR3 has 15 amino acids. CDR3: CSARDPLRGNTEAFF. CDR3 DNA sequence: TGCAGTGCTAGAGATCCCCTAAGGGGCAACACTGAAGCTTTCTTT.

This clonotype was observed many times. The chain has TRBV12-3 or TRBV12-4 and TRBJ2-4; 9 bases agree with TRBD2. This CDR3 has 13 residues. The junction had 14 bases not matched to a gene; V was cut back by 10 bases and J by 13 bases. This chain's CDR3 is CATTSGAGGGQYF. DNA of the CDR3: TGTGCCACCACCTCTGGGGCGGGAGGGGGGCAGTACTTC.

For this clonotype: Being one base from a much bigger clone, this may be a read error. V gene TRBV7-8 combines with J gene TRBJ1-6; no reliable D call. The V gene's germline CDR1 is SGHVS and CDR2 FQNEAQ. This CDR3 spans 17 amino acids. This CDR3 reads CASSGRATSSYNSPRHF. DNA of the CDR3: TGTGCCAGCAGCGGACGAGCGACGAGCTCCTATAATTCACCCCGCCACTTT.

In the case of this clonotype: A much bigger clone sits one base away, suggesting this may be a read error. The chain has TRBV7-3 and TRBJ1-1; the D gene is possibly TRBD1 (6 bases). CDR1 and CDR2 from the germline V gene are SGHTA and FQGTGA. This CDR3 is built from 15 residues. CDR3 in amino acids: CASRREQGRDTKAFF. The CDR3, as DNA: TGTGCCAGCAGGCGTGAACAGGGCAGGGACACTAAAGCTTTCTTT.

This clonotype was counted ten times or more. This rearrangement joins TRBV20-1 to TRBJ2-7; possibly TRBD1 for D (6 bases). Germline loops: CDR1 DFQATT, CDR2 SNEGSKA (reference sequence). The CDR3 covers 12 residues. The ends were cut back, 5 bases at V and 7 bases at J, with 15 bases in the middle. CDR3: CSAPRQGSEQYF. For the CDR3, the DNA is TGCAGTGCTCCTCGGCAGGGGTCAGAGCAGTACTTC.

The chain recombines TRBV9 with TRBJ2-3; 8 nucleotides agree with TRBD2. The CDR3 contains 17 residues. V was pared by 0 bases and J by 3 bases, with 9 bases of the junction left unmatched. From germline, CDR1 is SGDLS and CDR2 YYNGEE. The CDR3 DNA reads TGTGCCAGCAGCGTAGGGTTTCGGGGGGGAGGGACAGATACGCAGTATTTT. It codes for CASSVGFRGGGTDTQYF.

Comments on this clonotype: The junction and the germline gene differ at one end; a read error may be behind it. The V call is TRBV12-3 or TRBV12-4, the J call TRBJ2-3; no reliable D call. The CDR3 sequence is 14 residues long. The CDR3 DNA reads TGTGCCAGCAGACCGACACGGTTCACAGATGCGCAGTATTTT. Residues: CASRPTRFTDAQYF.

This clonotype turned up a few times. The CDR3 loop is CASSQARTEAFF. CDR3 nucleotides: TGTGCCAGCAGCCAAGCTCGCACTGAAGCTTTCTTT. The J gene is TRBJ1-1, the V gene TRBV6-2 or TRBV6-3; D gene unclear. CDR1 is MNHEY, CDR2 SVGEGT, per germline. The CDR3 is 12 amino acids. The germline V and J ends were trimmed by 6 bases and 4 bases, with 9 bases remaining between them.

The V gene is TRBV7-9, the J gene TRBJ2-2; 10 nucleotides line up with TRBD1. Germline trimming cut 2 bases from V and 7 bases from J; bases unmatched to any gene: 10. There are 17 residues in the CDR3. Germline lookup yields CDR1 SEHNR and CDR2 FQNEAQ (reference sequence). CDR3: CASSLTDRGKRVGELFF. Here the CDR3 DNA reads TGTGCCAGCAGCTTAACGGACAGGGGGAAGCGAGTCGGGGAGCTGTTTTTT.

This clonotype was counted ten times or more. The genes are TRBV6-5 and TRBJ1-5, with D unresolved. This CDR3 has 14 residues. Looked up from germline, CDR1 is MNHEY and CDR2 is SVGAGI. V was cut by 6 bases and J by 7 bases, with 16 bases left in between. CDR3 loop: CASRPDTSGQPQHF. CDR3 coding DNA: TGTGCCAGCAGGCCAGATACCTCTGGGCAGCCCCAGCATTTT.

This clonotype has at least ten counts. The gene calls are TRBV5-1 and TRBJ2-3; 7 bases are a match to TRBD1. Unmatched junction bases numbered 5, after V lost 3 bases and J lost 1 base. Germline V CDR1 and CDR2: SGHRS, YFSETQ. The CDR3 consists of 15 residues. The CDR3 DNA reads as TGCGCCAGCAGCTCTCCGGGACAGCGCACAGATACGCAGTATTTT. This sequence encodes CASSSPGQRTDTQYF.

V gene TRBV12-3 or TRBV12-4 combines with J gene TRBJ1-1, with 7 bases aligning to TRBD1. J was trimmed by 10 bases and V by 3 bases; bases with no gene match: 2. The CDR3 is made up of 11 amino acids. The CDR3 DNA sequence: TGTGCCAGCAGTTTTAACAGGGGAGCTTTCTTT. Translating gives CASSFNRGAFF.

Note on this clonotype: Possible read error: a much larger clone is one base away. The chain recombines TRBV5-1 with TRBJ2-7, with D possibly being TRBD1 (6 bases). Per the germline V gene, CDR1 is SGHRS and CDR2 is YFSETQ. The germline V and J ends were trimmed by 0 bases and 5 bases, with 15 bases remaining between them. This CDR3 has 15 amino acids. DNA for the CDR3: TGCGCCAGCAGCTTGGGGCCAGGGGAAAGCCACGAGCAGTACTTC. Amino acids: CASSLGPGESHEQYF.